The 28 T cell receptor beta chains listed next were all sequenced from one sample in a study of blood T cells in healthy people across ages. Combining a sample-barcoded 5' primer with a J-beta primer mix, a second PCR ran for about 7 to 12 cycles. TCRdb fed the 5' RACE reads into MiXCR, producing one record per CDR3 protein. In the table there are about 1.7 million distinct CDR3 sequences, 28% of which are singletons. The sequenced sample consisted of blood. These TCRs come from a woman aged 30 to 39 in good health.

On this clonotype itself: The junction differs from germline at one of its ends, possibly a read error. The genes are TRBV7-2 and TRBJ2-6; D might be TRBD1 or TRBD2, each matching 5 bases. Germline V CDR1 and CDR2: SGHTA, FQGNSA. CDR3 length: 19 residues. CDR3 sequence reads: CASSLLGSDSPSGANALTF. In DNA, the CDR3 is TGTGCCAGCAGCTTATTAGGTTCGGACTCTCCCTCTGGGGCCAACGCCCTGACTTTC. Looking up the rest from reference TRBV7-2 and TRBJ2-6 gives the full variable domain: GAGVSQSPSNKVTEKGKDVELRCDPISGHTALYWYRQSLGQGLEFLIYFQGNSAPDKSGLPSDRFSAERTGGSVSTLTIQRTQQEDSAVYLCASSLLGSDSPSGANALTFGAGSRLTVL.

The rearrangement uses TRBV20-1 and TRBJ2-3; TRBD2 might be the D (6 bases). The V gene's germline CDR1 is DFQATT and CDR2 SNEGSKA (reference sequence). There are 14 residues in the CDR3. V lost 6 bases and J 6 bases, leaving 19 bases between the germline ends. CDR3 protein: CSARGGPLVDTQYF. The CDR3 DNA reads as TGCAGTGCCCGAGGAGGGCCGTTAGTTGATACGCAGTATTTT.

This clonotype showed up just a few times. The chain is built from TRBV7-9 and TRBJ2-7; 9 nucleotides line up with TRBD2. Germline loops: CDR1 SEHNR, CDR2 FQNEAQ (reference sequence). This CDR3 contains 19 residues. V shed 4 bases, J shed 2 bases, and the junction held 18 bases outside the gene matches. CDR3 DNA sequence: TGTGCCAGCAGCTCCAAGGCCCAAGTACTAGCGGGCAGCCCCTACGAGCAGTACTTC. It codes for CASSSKAQVLAGSPYEQYF. Looking up the rest from reference TRBV7-9 and TRBJ2-7 gives the full variable domain: DTGVSQNPRHKITKRGQNVTFRCDPISEHNRLYWYRQTLGQGPEFLTYFQNEAQLEKSRLLSDRFSAERPKGSFSTLEIQRTEQGDSAMYLCASSSKAQVLAGSPYEQYFGPGTRLTVT.

The V and J genes are TRBV30 and TRBJ2-5; 7 bases fit TRBD1. Trimming cost V 1 base and J 4 bases; bases outside gene matches: 12. Germline assignment: CDR1 GTSNPN and CDR2 SVGIG (reference sequence). This CDR3 is built from 16 residues. The CDR3 reads CAWSGDVTGIRETQYF. DNA for the CDR3: TGTGCCTGGAGTGGGGACGTGACAGGGATCCGAGAGACCCAGTACTTC. The whole variable domain, remainder taken from reference TRBV30 and TRBJ2-5, is SQTIHQWPATLVQPVGSPLSLECTVEGTSNPNLYWYRQAAGRGLQLLFYSVGIGQISSEVPQNLSASRPQDRQFILSSKKLLLSDSGFYLCAWSGDVTGIRETQYFGPGTRLLVL.

The V and J genes are TRBV4-1 and TRBJ1-5; D unresolved. The CDR3 consists of 16 residues. V was pared by 0 bases and J by 0 bases, with 9 bases between. Germline V gene sequence: CDR1 MGHRA, CDR2 YSYEKL. DNA for the CDR3: TGCGCCAGCAGCCAAGAATCCAGTTATAGCAATCAGCCCCAGCATTTT. This translates into CASSQESSYSNQPQHF.

This chain joins TRBV27 and TRBJ2-5, with TRBD2 matching over 8 bases. V lost 4 bases, J lost 2 bases, and 12 bases stayed unmatched. Germline V gene lookup returns CDR1 MNHEY and CDR2 SMNVEV (reference sequence). This CDR3 has 17 amino acids. The DNA for the CDR3 is TGTGCCAGCAGTTCCCGTTTCGGTCCTAGCGGGCAAGAGACCCAGTACTTC. It codes for CASSSRFGPSGQETQYF.

The CDR3 sequence: CASSKKTGALYEQYF. The CDR3 coding sequence is TGTGCCAGCAGTAAAAAGACAGGGGCCCTCTACGAGCAGTACTTC. The chain couples TRBV27 to TRBJ2-7; TRBD1 matches at 8 bases. Germline CDR1 and CDR2: MNHEY and SMNVEV (reference sequence). V was pared by 5 bases and J by 3 bases, with 9 bases of the junction left unmatched. The CDR3 contains 15 residues.

The CDR3 loop reads CASSLRRWGTDTQYF. In nucleotides, the CDR3 is TGTGCCAGCAGCTTACGGCGGTGGGGCACAGATACGCAGTATTTT. V gene TRBV7-2 combines with J gene TRBJ2-3; no reliable D call. The CDR3 consists of 15 residues. V lost 2 bases and J lost 1, with 10 bases in between. Germline lookup yields CDR1 SGHTA and CDR2 FQGNSA. Combining the CDR3 with reference TRBV7-2 and TRBJ2-3 gives the whole variable domain GAGVSQSPSNKVTEKGKDVELRCDPISGHTALYWYRQSLGQGLEFLIYFQGNSAPDKSGLPSDRFSAERTGGSVSTLTIQRTQQEDSAVYLCASSLRRWGTDTQYFGPGTRLTVL.

The DNA for the CDR3 is TGCGCCAGCAGCCAAGGGGGCAAATTACTCTACGAGCAGTACTTC. It is translated as CASSQGGKLLYEQYF. The chain is built from TRBV4-1 and TRBJ2-5, with D possibly being TRBD1 (5 bases). The last part of the DNA fits TRBJ2-7 better; the J call may be wrong. CDR1 and CDR2 from the germline V gene are MGHRA and YSYEKL. The CDR3 extends over 15 amino acids.

This clonotype was observed a single time. J is TRBJ2-2 and V is TRBV27; D not certain. V was clipped by 5 bases and J by 9 bases, with 10 bases between them. This CDR3 is 12 amino acids long. The germline V gene has CDR1 MNHEY and CDR2 SMNVEV (reference sequence). The CDR3 here is CASSPRNRELFF. For the CDR3, the DNA is TGTGCCAGCAGTCCACGAAACCGGGAGCTGTTTTTT.

This clonotype was observed many times. The chain carries TRBV6-5 and TRBJ1-2, with unresolved D. The CDR3 sequence is 14 residues long. The germline V gene has CDR1 MNHEY and CDR2 SVGAGI. Trimming removed 4 bases at V and 7 bases at J, with 16 bases between. The CDR3 loop reads CASSSRTAPSGYTF. The CDR3 nucleotides read TGTGCCAGCAGTTCCCGGACGGCCCCCTCTGGCTACACCTTC.

The CDR3 nucleotides read TGTGCCAGCAGCAAAGGGGAGGGACAGGGTCGCGAGCAGTACTTC. Amino acids: CASSKGEGQGREQYF. This chain connects TRBV21-1 to TRBJ2-7; the table's D gene call, TRBD1, was not cross checked with the DNA. TRBV21-1 is noted as a pseudogene. The CDR3 runs 15 residues.

The chain couples TRBV30 to TRBJ2-1; D is ambiguous. Germline lookup yields CDR1 GTSNPN and CDR2 SVGIG (reference sequence). The CDR3 spans 13 residues. V was trimmed by 1 base and J by 6 bases, leaving 10 bases between them. The CDR3: CAWSAVWGNEQFF. CDR3 nucleotides: TGTGCCTGGAGTGCCGTGTGGGGCAATGAGCAGTTCTTC.

This chain links TRBV29-1 with TRBJ2-1; 7 nucleotides line up with TRBD2. V lost 7 bases to trimming and J lost 6 bases; unmatched junction nucleotides: 12. The CDR3 is made up of 14 amino acids. Germline CDR1 reads SQVTM; CDR2 reads ANQGSEA. The CDR3 region is CSAEGGSRFNEQFF. DNA of the CDR3: TGCAGCGCCGAGGGCGGGAGTAGGTTCAATGAGCAGTTCTTC.

This clonotype appeared a single time. An end of the junction does not agree with germline; a read error may underlie this. The gene calls are TRBV12-3 or TRBV12-4 and TRBJ1-5; possibly TRBD1 for D (6 bases). This CDR3 has 12 amino acids. DNA of the CDR3: TGTGCCGGCAGTTTAGGGGGACAGCCCCAGCATTTT. Translation gives CAGSLGGQPQHF.

The rearrangement uses TRBV9 and TRBJ2-2, with no clear D. There are 16 residues in the CDR3. Looked up from germline, CDR1 is SGDLS and CDR2 is YYNGEE. V was pared by 2 bases and J by 4 bases, with 15 bases between. CDR3 amino acids: CASSVVAHGLTGELFF. CDR3 sequence (DNA): TGTGCCAGCAGCGTCGTAGCTCACGGCCTCACCGGGGAGCTGTTTTTT.

The rearrangement uses TRBV12-3 or TRBV12-4 and TRBJ2-3, with a tentative D call TRBD2 (5 bases). CDR3 length: 15 residues. Trimming left V 4 bases short and J 0 bases short, with 11 bases between. The CDR3 nucleotides read TGTGCCAGCAGTTCCCAGCGGAAAAGCACAGATACGCAGTATTTT. The encoded protein is CASSSQRKSTDTQYF.

The chain combines TRBV5-1 with TRBJ1-3, with D uncertain. The V end was cut by 5 bases, the J end by 1 base, with 16 bases between. The CDR3 contains 16 residues. Germline loops: CDR1 SGHRS, CDR2 YFSETQ. CDR3 DNA: TGCGCCAGCAGTTGGACTCGTCAGGATTCTGGAAACACCATATATTTT. Translated, it gives CASSWTRQDSGNTIYF.

A note on this clonotype: This may be a read error: a much more frequent sequence differs by one nucleotide. The chain employs TRBV9 and TRBJ1-2; D remains ambiguous. The CDR3 covers 13 residues. V shed 4 bases and J shed 7 bases, with 14 bases lying between them. Germline values: CDR1 SGDLS, CDR2 YYNGEE. The CDR3 nucleotides are TGTGCCAGCAGCCTAGAGACCTGTCGTGGCTACACCTTC. This codes for CASSLETCRGYTF. Using reference TRBV9 and TRBJ1-2 for the parts outside the CDR3, the full variable domain is DSGVTQTPKHLITATGQRVTLRCSPRSGDLSVYWYQQSLDQGLQFLIQYYNGEERAKGNILERFSAQQFPDLHSELNLSSLELGDSALYFCASSLETCRGYTFGSGTRLTVV.

This clonotype was seen a single time. The gene calls are TRBV12-3 or TRBV12-4 and TRBJ2-2, with a tentative D call TRBD1 (6 bases). The CDR3 has 14 amino acids. Trimming removed 6 bases from V and 6 bases from J, with 14 bases in between. The CDR3 loop reads CASSRGPRAGELFF. The CDR3 nucleotides read TGTGCCAGCAGCAGGGGTCCAAGGGCCGGGGAGCTGTTTTTT.

This clonotype has at least ten counts. This chain connects TRBV6-2 or TRBV6-3 to TRBJ2-1; D call uncertain. The CDR3 contains 15 residues. Germline CDR1 MNHEY, CDR2 SVGEGT. V lost 5 bases and J lost 2, with 13 bases in between. CDR3 nucleotides: TGTGCCAGCAGTAACCCCCCTCCAACCTACAATGAGCAGTTCTTC. Translating gives CASSNPPPTYNEQFF.

This clonotype was observed many times. J is TRBJ2-1 and V is TRBV2; TRBD2 matches 13 bases. Germline-derived CDR1 and CDR2 are SNHLY and FYNNEI. CDR3 length: 14 residues. V dropped 4 bases and J dropped 12; count of bases not matched to a gene: 6. CDR3 nucleotides: TGTGCCAGCAGTGTAGGGACTAGCGGGGATATGCAGTTCTTC. Protein product: CASSVGTSGDMQFF.

The V call is TRBV5-5, the J call TRBJ1-2; D is perhaps TRBD1 (5 bases). V was cut by 4 bases and J by 7 bases, with 17 bases left in between. The CDR3 extends over 14 amino acids. Germline V gene sequence: CDR1 SGHKS, CDR2 YYEKEE (reference sequence). The CDR3 is CASSLTGGAGGYTF. DNA for the CDR3: TGTGCCAGCAGCCTGACTGGGGGTGCAGGTGGCTACACCTTC.

This clonotype was seen only a few times. This chain joins TRBV12-3 or TRBV12-4 and TRBJ1-6; unclear D gene. CDR3 length equals 17 residues. Trimming took off 0 bases at V and 9 bases at J, with 18 bases between the two ends. Written as DNA, the CDR3 is TGTGCCAGCAGTTTAGCGCTTCGAGGTCCACGGGGTTCACCCCTCCACTTT. The encoded protein is CASSLALRGPRGSPLHF.

This clonotype was detected a few times. This CDR3 is CSARAGSNTGELFF. The CDR3 bases are TGCAGTGCTAGGGCCGGATCGAACACCGGGGAGCTGTTTTTT. The chain uses TRBV20-1 and TRBJ2-2; no reliable D call. CDR1 DFQATT and CDR2 SNEGSKA come from the germline V gene (reference sequence). The CDR3 runs to 14 residues. V was cut by 3 bases and J by 0 bases, with 8 bases left in between.

This clonotype appeared a few times. The chain joins TRBV20-1 to TRBJ2-3, with 11 bases that match TRBD1. Trimming removed 6 bases from V and 2 bases from J; junction bases left unmatched: 13. There are 17 residues in the CDR3. Germline-derived CDR1 and CDR2 are DFQATT and SNEGSKA (reference sequence). In DNA form, the CDR3 reads TGCAGTGCCCTTCGAGGGACAGGGGGGATTCCCACAGATACGCAGTATTTT. It specifies CSALRGTGGIPTDTQYF.

The sample holds many counts of this clonotype. V and J are TRBV30 and TRBJ1-2, with a possible D match to TRBD1 (5 bases). CDR1 is GTSNPN, CDR2 SVGIG, per germline (reference sequence). This CDR3 region has 13 residues. Trimming removed 0 bases at V and 6 bases at J, with 11 bases between. The DNA of the CDR3 is TGTGCCTGGAGTGTACAGCCGGGGGATGGCTACACCTTC. As protein: CAWSVQPGDGYTF.

At least ten counts were recorded for this clonotype. The genes are TRBV12-3 or TRBV12-4 and TRBJ2-1; 7 nucleotides agree with TRBD1. This CDR3 spans 12 amino acids. With 5 bases clipped from V and 11 bases from J, the junction kept 6 bases outside the gene matches. The CDR3 DNA follows: TGTGCCAGCAGTCCAGGGGGTACTAAGCAGTTCTTC. It yields the protein CASSPGGTKQFF.